This T cell receptor beta chain was identified in a study of blood T cell repertoires in COVID-19. In the original workflow: Researchers report that nucleated cell counts were estimated from reference gene primer amplification. Sequencing was performed with immunoSEQ multiplex PCR; in TCRdb, only in-frame clones are kept and a portion is missing. For V, J and clone size, that table is used; D and trimming come from the DNA. The sample consists of around 420,000 clones, over 75% of them appearing once. Trimming took off 1 base at V and 7 bases at J, with 13 bases between the two ends. CDR3 length equals 14 residues. Germline V CDR1 and CDR2: LNHNV, YYDKDF (reference sequence).

Sequenced input: PBMCs or T cells enriched from blood (not recorded which). The sequence came from a middle-aged woman with acute COVID-19. This chain joins TRBV15 and TRBJ1-2, with D possibly matching TRBD1 (5 bases). CDR3 bases: TGTGCCACCAGCAGAGGGGACTTAAGGTTTGGCTACACCTTC. Its translation is CATSRGDLRFGYTF.